This TCR beta chain was sequenced for a study of CD8+CD57+ T cells in acquired aplastic anemia. At the level of the study: On average, sorted CD4+ and CD8+ cells gave roughly 3 ug of DNA.

Notes on the study in general: CD8+ Simpson's diversity showed no significant patient-control difference.

CDR1 and CDR2 from the germline V gene are LGHDT and YNNKEL (reference sequence). The CDR3 length is 13 residues. The V and J ends lost 4 bases and 2 bases respectively, with 9 bases between them. Both TCR beta VDJ combination and CDR3 sequence profiling were carried out. Genomic DNA was the template for this profiling. TCRdb recomputed calls from the reads with MiXCR, one row per CDR3 protein. The data contain 150,000 to 200,000 distinct CDR3 sequences, 40% to 55% of them singletons. A note on this clonotype: Its antigen is still unknown.

The receptor comes from a human donor in good health. Sequencing was done on a sample of sorted CD4+, CD8+, or CD8+CD57+ T cells (not recorded which) from PBMCs. This chain connects TRBV3-1 to TRBJ2-7, with D uncertain. DNA of the CDR3: TGTGCCAGCAGCCCTGACCACACCTACGAGCAGTACTTC. This sequence encodes CASSPDHTYEQYF.